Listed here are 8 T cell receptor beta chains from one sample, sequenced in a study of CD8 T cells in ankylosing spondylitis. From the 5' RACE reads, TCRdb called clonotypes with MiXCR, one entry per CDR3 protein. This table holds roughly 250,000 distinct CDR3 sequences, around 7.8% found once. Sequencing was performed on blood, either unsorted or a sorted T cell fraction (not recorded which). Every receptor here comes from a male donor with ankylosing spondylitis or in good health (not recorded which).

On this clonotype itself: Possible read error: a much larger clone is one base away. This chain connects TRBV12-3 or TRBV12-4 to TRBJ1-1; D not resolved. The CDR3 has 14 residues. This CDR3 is CTSSFHRGRINAFF. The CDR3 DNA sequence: TGTACCAGCAGTTTTCATCGCGGCAGGATTAACGCTTTCTTT.

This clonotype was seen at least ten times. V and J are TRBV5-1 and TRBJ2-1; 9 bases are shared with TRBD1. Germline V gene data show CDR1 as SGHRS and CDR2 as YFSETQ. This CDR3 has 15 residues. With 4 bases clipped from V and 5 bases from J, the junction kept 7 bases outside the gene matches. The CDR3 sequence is CASSPGTGFHNEQFF. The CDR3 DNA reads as TGCGCCAGCAGCCCCGGGACAGGGTTCCACAATGAGCAGTTCTTC.

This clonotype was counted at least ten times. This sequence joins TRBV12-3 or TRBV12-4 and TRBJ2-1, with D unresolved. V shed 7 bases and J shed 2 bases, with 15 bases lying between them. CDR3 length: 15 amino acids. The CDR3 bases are TGTGCCAGCACCCCAACCGATCTCCCCTACAATGAGCAGTTCTTC. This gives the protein CASTPTDLPYNEQFF.

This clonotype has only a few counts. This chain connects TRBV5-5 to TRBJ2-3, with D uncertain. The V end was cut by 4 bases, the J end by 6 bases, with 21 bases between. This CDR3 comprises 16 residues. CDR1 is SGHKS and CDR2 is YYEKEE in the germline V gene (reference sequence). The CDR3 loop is CASSNNRYPDPDTQYF. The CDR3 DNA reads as TGTGCCAGCAGCAACAACCGGTACCCAGACCCTGATACGCAGTATTTT.

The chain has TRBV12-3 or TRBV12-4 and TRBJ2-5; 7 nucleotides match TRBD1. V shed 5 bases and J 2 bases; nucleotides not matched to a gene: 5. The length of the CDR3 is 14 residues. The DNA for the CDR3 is TGTGCCAGCAGTCCCTGGACAGGACAAGAGACCCAGTACTTC. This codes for CASSPWTGQETQYF.

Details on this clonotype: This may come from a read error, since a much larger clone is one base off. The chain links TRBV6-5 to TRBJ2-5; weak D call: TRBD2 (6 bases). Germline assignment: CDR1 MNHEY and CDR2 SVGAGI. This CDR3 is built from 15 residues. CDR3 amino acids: CPSSSPGSGRETQYF. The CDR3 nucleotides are TGTCCCAGCAGTTCCCCGGGATCGGGGAGGGAGACCCAGTACTTC.

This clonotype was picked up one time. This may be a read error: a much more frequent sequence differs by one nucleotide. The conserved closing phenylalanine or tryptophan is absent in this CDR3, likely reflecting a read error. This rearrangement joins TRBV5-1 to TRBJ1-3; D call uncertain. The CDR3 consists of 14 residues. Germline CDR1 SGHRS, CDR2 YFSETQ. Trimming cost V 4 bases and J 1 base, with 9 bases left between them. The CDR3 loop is CASSPERSGNTIYL. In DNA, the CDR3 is TGCGCCAGCAGCCCGGAGAGATCTGGAAACACCATATATCTT.

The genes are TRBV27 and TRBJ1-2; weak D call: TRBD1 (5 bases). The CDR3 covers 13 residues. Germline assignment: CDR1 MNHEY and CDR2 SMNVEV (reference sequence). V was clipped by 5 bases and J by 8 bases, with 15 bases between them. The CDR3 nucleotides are TGTGCCAGCAGTCCCGGCAGGGAGGGAGGCTACACCTTC. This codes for CASSPGREGGYTF.